These 6 T cell receptor beta chains share one sample of origin, sequenced in a study of PD-1 blockade in classical Hodgkin lymphoma. The time point here: cycle 4 day 1 (C4D1), after less than 7 weeks of nivolumab. Every patient relapsed after autologous stem cell transplantation, and brentuximab vedotin exposure varied. Repertoires were generated with immunoSEQ multiplex PCR, while TCRdb's copy carries only in-frame clones and drops some. The data hold 15,000 to 20,000 clones, with around 65% observed a single time. The material sequenced was peripheral blood mononuclear cells (PBMCs), taken before the fourth cycle of nivolumab. The origin of the receptors is a human donor with classical Hodgkin lymphoma.

The chain recombines TRBV5-4 with TRBJ2-2, with D maybe TRBD1 (6 bases). Trimming removed 3 bases from V and 1 base from J, with 7 bases in between. Germline-derived CDR1 and CDR2 are SGHNT and YYREEE (reference sequence). The length of the CDR3 is 14 residues. CDR3 coding DNA: TGTGCCAGCAGCTCGACAGGGAACACCGGGGAGCTGTTTTTT. Its protein is CASSSTGNTGELFF. The complete variable domain, with remaining parts taken from reference TRBV5-4 and TRBJ2-2, reads ETGVTQSPTHLIKTRGQQVTLRCSSQSGHNTVSWYQQALGQGPQFIFQYYREEENGRGNFPPRFSGLQFPNYSSELNVNALELDDSALYLCASSSTGNTGELFFGEGSRLTVL.

The rearrangement uses TRBV19 and TRBJ2-7; 9 nucleotides match TRBD1. There are 14 residues in the CDR3. In germline, CDR1 is LNHDA, CDR2 SQIVND (reference sequence). J gave up 2 bases and V 3 bases, and 2 bases lay outside the gene matches. CDR3 sequence: CASSMGTGTYEQYF. The CDR3 DNA reads TGTGCCAGTAGTATGGGGACAGGGACCTACGAGCAGTACTTC.

This clone is medium-sized by share. This sequence joins TRBV28 and TRBJ2-5; D assignment may be TRBD1 or TRBD2 (5 bases each). The CDR3 is 15 amino acids. The germline V gene encodes CDR1 MDHEN and CDR2 SYDVKM. With 7 bases removed from V and 6 bases from J, the gap between germline ends came to 21 bases. CDR3 in amino acids: CASTVGRDPLQTQYF. CDR3 DNA: TGTGCCAGCACCGTCGGCAGGGACCCCCTACAGACCCAGTACTTC. Combining the CDR3 with reference TRBV28 and TRBJ2-5 gives the whole variable domain DVKVTQSSRYLVKRTGEKVFLECVQDMDHENMFWYRQDPGLGLRLIYFSYDVKMKEKGDIPEGYSVSREKKERFSLILESASTNQTSMYLCASTVGRDPLQTQYFGPGTRLLVL.

The chain combines TRBV15 with TRBJ2-1; D is ambiguous. With 0 bases removed from V and 8 bases from J, the gap between germline ends came to 8 bases. The CDR3 is 13 residues long. The germline CDR1 and CDR2 sequences are LNHNV and YYDKDF (reference sequence). For the CDR3, the DNA is TGTGCCACCAGCAGAGATATAAGGGATGAGCAGTTCTTC. Its protein is CATSRDIRDEQFF.

This clone showed up just a few times. This chain joins TRBV29-1 and TRBJ2-6, with 7 bases lining up with TRBD2. The germline gives CDR1 SQVTM, CDR2 ANQGSEA. This CDR3 contains 19 residues. V gave up 0 bases and J gave up 0 bases; unmatched junction bases: 11. This CDR3 is CSVEDAKAGLRSGANVLTF. DNA of the CDR3: TGCAGCGTTGAAGATGCTAAAGCGGGACTCCGCTCTGGGGCCAACGTCCTGACTTTC.

Worth noting for this clone: Within the sample, other DNA sequences also encode this same CDR3. The chain has TRBV18 and TRBJ2-7; 7 bases align to TRBD2. Germline CDR1 is KGHSH and CDR2 is LQKENI. This CDR3 is built from 14 residues. V was pared by 2 bases and J by 6 bases, with 7 bases of the junction left unmatched. CDR3 DNA: TGTGCCAGCTCACCATTCCAGCGGGAAGCCGAGCAGTACTTC. This sequence encodes CASSPFQREAEQYF.